These 30 T cell receptor beta chains were sequenced from one sample in a study of technical replicates of blood from several donors. Profiling relied on immunoSEQ multiplex PCR, and the TCRdb table lists in-frame clones only, not all of them. The sample has around 50,000 clones, 90% to 96% seen once. The sequenced material came from T cells isolated from PBMCs. These receptors originate from a human donor in good health.

The V gene is TRBV7-2, the J gene TRBJ2-7, with D maybe TRBD1 (6 bases). Germline V CDR1 and CDR2: SGHTA, FQGNSA. The CDR3 spans 14 residues. The ends were cut back, 2 bases at V and 2 bases at J, with 10 bases in the middle. This CDR3 reads CASSLTTGTYEQYF. The CDR3 bases are TGTGCCAGCAGCTTAACTACAGGGACCTACGAGCAGTACTTC.

The rearrangement uses TRBV2 and TRBJ2-2; the D is unclear. Per germline, CDR1 SNHLY and CDR2 FYNNEI. This CDR3 is 15 amino acids long. V was clipped by 3 bases and J by 0 bases, with 8 bases between them. CDR3 coding DNA: TGTGCCAGCAGTGAGGGCAGACCGAACACCGGGGAGCTGTTTTTT. Translated: CASSEGRPNTGELFF.

The rearrangement joins TRBV2 to TRBJ1-5; D is ambiguous. Trimming removed 5 bases from V and 0 bases from J, with 11 bases in between. The CDR3 consists of 15 residues. Germline loops: CDR1 SNHLY, CDR2 FYNNEI. The CDR3 is CASSSPGGSNQPQHF. CDR3 nucleotides: TGTGCCAGCAGTTCCCCCGGCGGTAGCAATCAGCCCCAGCATTTT.

The chain has TRBV29-1 and TRBJ2-1, with D perhaps TRBD1 (6 bases). Trimming pared 3 bases from V and 3 bases from J, leaving 15 bases between. Per germline, CDR1 SQVTM and CDR2 ANQGSEA. The CDR3 has 15 residues. This CDR3 reads CSVEGAPLNYNEQFF. Here the CDR3 DNA reads TGCAGCGTTGAGGGGGCCCCACTTAACTACAATGAGCAGTTCTTC.

The chain has TRBV12-5 and TRBJ1-1; TRBD1 matches 9 bases. Germline values: CDR1 LGHNT, CDR2 FRNRAP. The CDR3 contains 13 residues. V lost 9 bases to trimming and J lost 3 bases; unmatched junction nucleotides: 5. This chain's CDR3 is CASRDRAYTEAFF. The DNA for the CDR3 is TGTGCTAGCCGGGACAGGGCTTACACTGAAGCTTTCTTT.

This clone was observed a single time. This chain links TRBV30 with TRBJ1-1; 7 nucleotides align to TRBD1. This CDR3 spans 16 amino acids. Germline V gene lookup returns CDR1 GTSNPN and CDR2 SVGIG (reference sequence). Trimming at V came to 5 bases and at J to 3 bases, leaving 15 bases not matched to a gene. This chain's CDR3 is CAWGRGGMGTDTEAFF. CDR3 DNA: TGTGCCTGGGGCCGCGGGGGGATGGGGACAGACACTGAAGCTTTCTTT.

The chain joins TRBV27 to TRBJ2-5; TRBD2 matches 9 bases. Germline CDR1 and CDR2: MNHEY and SMNVEV (reference sequence). The CDR3 loop spans 16 amino acids. J was trimmed by 1 base and V by 0 bases; bases with no gene match: 3. In DNA, the CDR3 is TGTGCCAGCAGTTTATCTAGCGGGGGTATCCAAGAGACCCAGTACTTC. Its protein is CASSLSSGGIQETQYF.

CDR3 protein: CASGQVVQGYTF. CDR3 DNA: TGTGCTAGTGGTCAGGTTGTTCAGGGCTACACCTTC. This sequence joins TRBV12-5 and TRBJ1-2; unclear D gene. CDR1 LGHNT and CDR2 FRNRAP come from the germline V gene. This CDR3 is 12 amino acids long. V was trimmed by 5 bases and J by 8 bases, leaving 12 bases between them.

The genes are TRBV28 and TRBJ1-5; a possible D gene is TRBD1 (5 bases). Germline loops: CDR1 MDHEN, CDR2 SYDVKM. The CDR3 length is 17 residues. V was pared by 2 bases and J by 7 bases, with 21 bases between. In nucleotides, the CDR3 is TGTGCCAGCAGTTTAGTTGCCCCCTGGGGGGAAAAGCAGCCCCAGCATTTT. It yields the protein CASSLVAPWGEKQPQHF.

CDR3 nucleotides: TGTGCCAGCAGCTTGTTCGGACTCAATCCTTACGAGCAGTACTTC. As protein: CASSLFGLNPYEQYF. V is TRBV5-4 and J is TRBJ2-7; tentatively, D is TRBD2 (5 bases). Trimming left V 1 base short and J 4 bases short, with 15 bases between. The germline V gene has CDR1 SGHNT and CDR2 YYREEE (reference sequence). The CDR3 runs 15 residues.

CDR3 residues: CASSVAPNSGDIQYF. CDR3 DNA: TGTGCCAGCAGCGTAGCCCCTAATTCAGGGGACATTCAGTACTTC. The V gene is TRBV9, the J gene TRBJ2-4; possible D gene TRBD1, 6 bases. The CDR3 is made up of 15 amino acids. V was cut by 0 bases and J by 8 bases, with 15 bases left in between. CDR1 SGDLS and CDR2 YYNGEE come from the germline V gene.

CDR3 loop: CASSIPGTANTEAFF. The CDR3 bases are TGCGCCAGCAGCATACCCGGGACAGCTAACACTGAAGCTTTCTTT. J is TRBJ1-1 and V is TRBV5-1; 7 bases agree with TRBD1. From germline, CDR1 is SGHRS and CDR2 YFSETQ. The J segment lost 2 bases and the V segment lost 4 bases, leaving 8 bases of the junction unmatched. The CDR3 loop spans 15 amino acids.

This chain uses TRBV7-3 with TRBJ2-2; D is undetermined. Between the trimmed V and J ends, which lost 1 base and 3 bases, there was a span of 6 bases. The CDR3 is 14 residues long. Germline assignment: CDR1 SGHTA and CDR2 FQGTGA. The DNA for the CDR3 is TGTGCCAGCAGCTTAATTCCAGACACCGGGGAGCTGTTTTTT. It is translated as CASSLIPDTGELFF.

A single count supports this clone. The rearrangement links TRBV7-2 to TRBJ2-5; D is unresolved. The ends were cut back, 1 base at V and 1 base at J, with 4 bases in the middle. The CDR3 is 13 amino acids. CDR1 is SGHTA, CDR2 FQGNSA, per germline. The CDR3 sequence is CASSLVVQETQYF. The DNA of the CDR3 is TGTGCCAGCAGCTTAGTCGTCCAAGAGACCCAGTACTTC.

The chain carries TRBV7-2 and TRBJ1-1, with TRBD1 matching 7 bases. Germline-derived CDR1 and CDR2 are SGHTA and FQGNSA. The V segment lost 5 bases and the J segment 0 bases; nucleotides outside the gene matches: 12. The CDR3 has 17 amino acids. The chain's CDR3 is CASSTNFGTVMNTEAFF. Here the CDR3 DNA reads TGTGCCAGCAGCACTAACTTTGGGACAGTTATGAACACTGAAGCTTTCTTT.

The CDR3 DNA reads as TGTGCCACTTGGTGGCCAGGCGCAGATACGCAGTATTTT. Its protein is CATWWPGADTQYF. This chain links TRBV15 with TRBJ2-3; no clear D. The CDR3 length is 13 residues. Germline CDR1 is LNHNV and CDR2 is YYDKDF (reference sequence). V lost 9 bases and J lost 4, with 14 bases in between.

The J gene is TRBJ1-1, the V gene TRBV4-1; 9 bases align to TRBD1. The junction had 9 bases not matched to a gene; V was cut back by 3 bases and J by 7 bases. The CDR3 is 15 residues long. Germline assignment: CDR1 MGHRA and CDR2 YSYEKL. The DNA of the CDR3 is TGCGCCAGCAGCCAGAGACAGGGGGTACCCAATGAAGCTTTCTTT. Translating it yields CASSQRQGVPNEAFF.

The gene calls are TRBV4-1 and TRBJ1-4, with a possible D match to TRBD1 (5 bases). Germline-derived CDR1 and CDR2 are MGHRA and YSYEKL. The CDR3 spans 20 residues. The V gene lost 4 bases and the J gene lost 3 bases, with 27 bases spanning the gap. The CDR3 here is CASSPTTGTVEQKANEKLFF. The CDR3 nucleotides read TGCGCCAGCAGCCCAACCACCGGGACTGTCGAGCAGAAGGCTAATGAAAAACTGTTTTTT.

The J gene is TRBJ1-1, the V gene TRBV5-4, with 7 bases aligning to TRBD1. This CDR3 region has 14 residues. V shed 1 base and J 2 bases; nucleotides not matched to a gene: 2. Looked up from germline, CDR1 is SGHNT and CDR2 is YYREEE (reference sequence). The CDR3 reads CASSLTGVNTEAFF. DNA for the CDR3: TGTGCCAGCAGCTTGACAGGGGTAAACACTGAAGCTTTCTTT. The full variable domain, rest sourced from reference TRBV5-4 and TRBJ1-1, is ETGVTQSPTHLIKTRGQQVTLRCSSQSGHNTVSWYQQALGQGPQFIFQYYREEENGRGNFPPRFSGLQFPNYSSELNVNALELDDSALYLCASSLTGVNTEAFFGQGTRLTVV.

This clone qualifies as medium-sized (0.01 to 0.1%). This chain joins TRBV18 and TRBJ2-7; possible D gene TRBD1, 6 bases. The germline gives CDR1 KGHSH, CDR2 LQKENI. Trimming shortened V by 2 bases and J by 2 bases, and 19 bases separated the two germline ends. This CDR3 contains 17 residues. CDR3 loop: CASSPSLFDRSPYEQYF. The CDR3 nucleotides are TGTGCCAGCTCACCAAGCCTATTTGACAGGAGTCCCTACGAGCAGTACTTC.

This chain uses TRBV4-1 with TRBJ2-3, with 12 bases identical to TRBD2. The CDR3 runs 16 residues. CDR1 is MGHRA and CDR2 is YSYEKL in the germline V gene. With 5 bases clipped from V and 2 bases from J, the junction kept 5 bases outside the gene matches. CDR3 sequence: CASSEGLAGLTDTQYF. DNA of the CDR3: TGCGCCAGCAGCGAGGGACTAGCGGGTCTCACAGATACGCAGTATTTT.

The V gene is TRBV25-1, the J gene TRBJ2-7; D not resolved. The CDR3 totals 11 residues. V lost 3 bases, J lost 5 bases, and 5 bases lay in between. Germline V gene sequence: CDR1 MGHDK, CDR2 SYGVNS. CDR3 loop: CASSEGNEQYF. The CDR3 nucleotides read TGTGCCAGCAGTGAGGGCAACGAGCAGTACTTC.

The chain is built from TRBV10-1 and TRBJ2-5, with 11 bases identical to TRBD2. Germline loops: CDR1 WNHNN, CDR2 SYGVQD (reference sequence). The CDR3 contains 15 residues. Germline trimming cut 3 bases from V and 5 bases from J; bases unmatched to any gene: 5. The CDR3 DNA follows: TGCGCCAGCAGTGACACTAGCGGGAGAGTTGAGACCCAGTACTTC. This sequence encodes CASSDTSGRVETQYF.

The V and J genes are TRBV30 and TRBJ2-3; D perhaps matches TRBD2 (6 bases). The V and J ends lost 8 bases and 1 base respectively, with 16 bases between them. CDR1 and CDR2 from the germline V gene are GTSNPN and SVGIG (reference sequence). The CDR3 is made up of 14 amino acids. The CDR3 DNA reads TGTGCCGGACATAGGAGGGCGGGCACAGATACGCAGTATTTT. Translating gives CAGHRRAGTDTQYF.

This chain links TRBV6-6 with TRBJ2-2, with 8 nucleotides matching TRBD2. The V and J ends lost 6 bases and 3 bases, in that order; junction bases with no gene match: 9. The CDR3 is 16 residues long. The germline V gene encodes CDR1 MNHNY and CDR2 SVGAGI (reference sequence). This CDR3 reads CASSLGSGRHTGELFF. The CDR3 DNA follows: TGTGCCAGCAGCCTAGGGAGCGGGAGACACACCGGGGAGCTGTTTTTT.

The chain uses TRBV25-1 and TRBJ1-1, with D maybe TRBD1 (6 bases). Per germline, CDR1 MGHDK and CDR2 SYGVNS. The CDR3 is 16 amino acids. V shed 7 bases and J shed 3 bases, with 21 bases lying between them. The DNA of the CDR3 is TGTGCCAGCACTCAACCCAGGGGCGTAGAGGACACTGAAGCTTTCTTT. The encoded protein is CASTQPRGVEDTEAFF.

The chain links TRBV21-1 to TRBJ2-4; TRBD1 is taken as the D call from the table, unchecked against the DNA. TRBV21-1 is reported as a pseudogene. This CDR3 contains 13 residues. The CDR3 DNA reads as TGTGCCAGCACCACGGACAGGGTTAACATTCAGTACTTC. This translates into CASTTDRVNIQYF.

The gene calls are TRBV5-1 and TRBJ2-3, with 11 positions matching TRBD2. In germline, CDR1 is SGHRS, CDR2 YFSETQ. V lost 5 bases, J lost 0 bases, and 5 bases stayed unmatched. The CDR3 runs 16 residues. CDR3 in amino acids: CASSSGRAPSTDTQYF. CDR3 nucleotides: TGCGCCAGCAGTAGCGGGAGGGCCCCTAGCACAGATACGCAGTATTTT.

This chain joins TRBV6-5 and TRBJ2-1; D possibly corresponds to TRBD2 (6 bases). CDR3 length equals 15 residues. Germline V CDR1 and CDR2: MNHEY, SVGAGI. The V end lost 2 bases, the J end lost 3 bases, and 11 bases lay between the germline ends. The DNA for the CDR3 is TGTGCCAGCAGTTACGCTAGCGACTACTACAATGAGCAGTTCTTC. Translating it yields CASSYASDYYNEQFF.

The rearrangement uses TRBV11-3 and TRBJ2-7, with 11 bases matching TRBD2. CDR1 and CDR2 (germline): SGHNT, YENEEA. The CDR3 sequence is 14 residues long. Trimming removed 6 bases from V and 7 bases from J; junction bases left unmatched: 8. The CDR3 loop reads CASRLLAGVHEQYF. As DNA, the CDR3 is TGTGCCAGCAGGTTACTAGCGGGAGTACATGAGCAGTACTTC. The full variable domain, rest sourced from reference TRBV11-3 and TRBJ2-7, is EAGVVQSPRYKIIEKKQPVAFWCNPISGHNTLYWYLQNLGQGPELLIRYENEEAVDDSQLPKDRFSAERLKGVDSTLKIQPAELGDSAVYLCASRLLAGVHEQYFGPGTRLTVT.